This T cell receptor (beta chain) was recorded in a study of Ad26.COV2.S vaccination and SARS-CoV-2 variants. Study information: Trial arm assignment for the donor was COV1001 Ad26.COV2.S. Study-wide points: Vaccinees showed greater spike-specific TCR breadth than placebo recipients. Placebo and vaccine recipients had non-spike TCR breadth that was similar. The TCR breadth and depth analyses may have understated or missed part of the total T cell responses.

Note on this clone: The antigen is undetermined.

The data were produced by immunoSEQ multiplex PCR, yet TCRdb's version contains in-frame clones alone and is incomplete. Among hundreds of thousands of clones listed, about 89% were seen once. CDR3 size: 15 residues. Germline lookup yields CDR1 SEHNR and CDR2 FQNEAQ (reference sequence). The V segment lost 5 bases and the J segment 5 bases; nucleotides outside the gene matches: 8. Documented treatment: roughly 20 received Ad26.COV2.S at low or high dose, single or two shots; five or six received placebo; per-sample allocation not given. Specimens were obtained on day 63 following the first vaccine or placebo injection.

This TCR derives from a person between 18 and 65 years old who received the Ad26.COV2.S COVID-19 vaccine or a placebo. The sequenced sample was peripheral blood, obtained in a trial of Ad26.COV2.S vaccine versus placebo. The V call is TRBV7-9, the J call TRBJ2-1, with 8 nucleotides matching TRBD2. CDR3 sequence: CASSARGGVDNEQFF. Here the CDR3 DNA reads TGTGCCAGCAGCGCACGGGGGGGCGTGGACAATGAGCAGTTCTTC.